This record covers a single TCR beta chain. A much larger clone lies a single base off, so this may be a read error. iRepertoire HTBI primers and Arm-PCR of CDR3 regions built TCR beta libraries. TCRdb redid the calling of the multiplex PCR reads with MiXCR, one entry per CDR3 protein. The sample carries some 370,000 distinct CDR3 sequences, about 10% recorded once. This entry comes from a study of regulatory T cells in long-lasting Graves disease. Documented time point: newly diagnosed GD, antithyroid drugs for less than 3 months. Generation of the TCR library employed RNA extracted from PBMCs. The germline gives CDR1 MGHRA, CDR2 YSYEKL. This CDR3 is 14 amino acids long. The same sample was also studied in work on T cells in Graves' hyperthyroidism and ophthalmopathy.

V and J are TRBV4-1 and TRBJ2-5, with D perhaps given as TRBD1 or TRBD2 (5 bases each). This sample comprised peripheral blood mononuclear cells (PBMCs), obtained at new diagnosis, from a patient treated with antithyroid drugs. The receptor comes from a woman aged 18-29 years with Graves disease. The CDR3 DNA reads TGCACCAGCAGCCCCGGGGTTCGACAGGAGACCCAGTACTTC. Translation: CTSSPGVRQETQYF.